Shown below are 11 T cell receptor beta chains from a single sample sequenced in a study of cytotoxic CD8 clonotypes in ibrutinib-treated CLL. The protocol was immunoSEQ multiplex PCR, while the TCRdb copy is restricted to in-frame clones and leaves out a portion. The sample records 90,000 to 150,000 clones, 45% to 65% being singletons. This sample comprised PBMCs, obtained after 24 months of ibrutinib treatment. The receptors shown here come from a human donor with chronic lymphocytic leukemia.

This rearrangement joins TRBV28 to TRBJ2-1; 7 nucleotides align to TRBD2. The CDR3 consists of 13 residues. Germline V lookup: CDR1 MDHEN, CDR2 SYDVKM. V trimming: 10 bases; J trimming: 4 bases; junction bases outside the gene matches: 7. CDR3 coding DNA: TGTGCCACGGGGGGTTTGGCTTACAATGAGCAGTTCTTC. It specifies CATGGLAYNEQFF. Looking up the rest from reference TRBV28 and TRBJ2-1 gives the full variable domain: DVKVTQSSRYLVKRTGEKVFLECVQDMDHENMFWYRQDPGLGLRLIYFSYDVKMKEKGDIPEGYSVSREKKERFSLILESASTNQTSMYLCATGGLAYNEQFFGPGTRLTVL.

This chain uses TRBV5-1 with TRBJ1-6; D may be TRBD1 (5 bases). This CDR3 comprises 18 residues. V gave up 5 bases and J gave up 0 bases, with 18 bases separating them. The germline V gene encodes CDR1 SGHRS and CDR2 YFSETQ. CDR3 region: CASRPGRRQSSYNSPLHF. The CDR3 DNA reads as TGCGCCAGCAGACCCGGACGGAGACAGAGCTCCTATAATTCACCCCTCCACTTT.

The V gene is TRBV28, the J gene TRBJ2-5; 9 positions agree with TRBD2. The CDR3 covers 15 residues. The junction had 8 bases not matched to a gene; V was cut back by 6 bases and J by 3 bases. Germline CDR1 MDHEN, CDR2 SYDVKM. This CDR3 reads CASSLPKRGEETQYF. The CDR3 nucleotides are TGTGCCAGCAGCCTACCAAAGCGGGGGGAAGAGACCCAGTACTTC.

V and J are TRBV19 and TRBJ1-1; D remains unclear. V was clipped by 0 bases and J by 5 bases, with 7 bases between them. The V gene's germline CDR1 is LNHDA and CDR2 SQIVND (reference sequence). This CDR3 has 13 residues. Here the CDR3 reads CASSIDARTEAFF. The CDR3 DNA is TGTGCCAGTAGTATAGATGCGAGGACTGAAGCTTTCTTT.

This clone appeared a few times. The chain links TRBV4-2 to TRBJ2-7, with 8 bases aligning to TRBD1. J lost 3 bases, V lost 1 base, and 11 bases had no gene match. Germline-derived CDR1 and CDR2 are LGHNA and YNFKEQ. This CDR3 contains 17 residues. The DNA of the CDR3 is TGTGCCAGCAGCCAAGTAGGGAGTGACAGGGGATTCTACGAGCAGTACTTC. Amino acid sequence: CASSQVGSDRGFYEQYF.

This chain connects TRBV7-2 to TRBJ1-2, with a tentative D call TRBD1 (5 bases). In germline, CDR1 is SGHTA, CDR2 FQGNSA. CDR3 length: 12 residues. Trimming took 6 bases from V and 7 from J, leaving 12 bases between them. Here the CDR3 reads CASRSDSVGYTF. CDR3 coding DNA: TGTGCCAGCAGAAGTGACAGCGTTGGCTACACCTTC.

A few counts support this clone. This chain connects TRBV25-1 to TRBJ1-2, with 8 bases matching TRBD1. The germline V gene has CDR1 MGHDK and CDR2 SYGVNS. Trimming removed 4 bases from V and 4 bases from J; junction bases left unmatched: 5. This CDR3 is 14 amino acids long. For the CDR3, the DNA is TGTGCCAGCAGTGCACAAACAGGGGGCTATGGCTACACCTTC. This translates into CASSAQTGGYGYTF.

The table lists this clone with a count of one. V gene TRBV27 combines with J gene TRBJ2-7, with D possibly TRBD2 on 6 matching bases. V dropped 8 bases and J dropped 9 bases, with 35 bases sitting between them. Germline CDR1 and CDR2: MNHEY and SMNVEV (reference sequence). The CDR3 runs 18 residues. The CDR3 DNA reads TGTGCCAGCGGAGGGGCAGGGACCGGATTTTACTCCGTTAAGTCGCAGTACTTC. Translated: CASGGAGTGFYSVKSQYF.

Written as DNA, the CDR3 is TGTGCCAGCAGTGAACGACTGTTTAATGAAAAACTGTTTTTT. This sequence encodes CASSERLFNEKLFF. The genes are TRBV2 and TRBJ1-4; D gene uncertain. V lost 2 bases and J 4 bases, leaving 8 bases between the germline ends. The CDR3 contains 14 residues. Germline CDR1 and CDR2: SNHLY and FYNNEI.

This chain links TRBV15 with TRBJ2-5; perhaps TRBD2 as D (5 bases). Trimming removed 1 base from V and 3 bases from J, with 18 bases in between. Germline V gene lookup returns CDR1 LNHNV and CDR2 YYDKDF (reference sequence). The CDR3 has 17 residues. CDR3 coding DNA: TGTGCCACCAGCAGAGGGGCCCTTGGGAGTAGTGAAGAGACCCAGTACTTC. It codes for CATSRGALGSSEETQYF. The full variable domain, rest sourced from reference TRBV15 and TRBJ2-5, is DAMVIQNPRYQVTQFGKPVTLSCSQTLNHNVMYWYQQKSSQAPKLLFHYYDKDFNNEADTPDNFQSRRPNTSFCFLDIRSPGLGDTAMYLCATSRGALGSSEETQYFGPGTRLLVL.

This clone appeared once. This rearrangement joins TRBV7-3 to TRBJ2-2, with unresolved D. The CDR3 totals 14 residues. Trimming removed 5 bases from V and 9 bases from J, with 16 bases in between. Germline V CDR1 and CDR2: SGHTA, FQGTGA. CDR3 DNA sequence: TGTGCCAGCAGCCCCACCGGCGGTCGTCGGGAGCTGTTTTTT. This gives the protein CASSPTGGRRELFF.